The rows below give T cell receptor beta chains drawn from one sample of a study of T-cell memory formation after mild COVID-19. TCRdb analysed the 5' RACE reads with MiXCR anew, one entry per CDR3 protein. The sample has roughly 370,000 distinct CDR3 sequences; about 17% are singletons. Material for sequencing was PBMCs or a T cell subset sorted from them (not recorded which). The receptors here all came from a man between 18 and 35 years old who had mild COVID-19 (a few samples of this study predate the infection). Cell type and time point are not known. Each CDR3 is given with its conserved first and last residue. Each record gives: clone size, J gene, V gene, D gene, CDR3 DNA, CDR3 protein. A D gene is named only where the DNA matches it firmly. Clone size, where shown, is once, few, many, or a class for clones that have expanded.

NA | TRBJ1-2 | TRBV6-6 | TRBD1 | TGTGCCAGCAGGGATGGGACAGGAGGAGTCTATGGCTACACCTTC | CASRDGTGGVYGYTF
few | TRBJ2-5 | TRBV5-1 | NA | TGCGCCAGCAGCTTGGCTGCAAACGAAGAGACCCAGTACTTC | CASSLAANEETQYF
NA | TRBJ1-1 | TRBV7-2 | TRBD1 | TGTGCCAGCAGCAGGAACAGGGGAGGTGCTGAAGCTTTCTTT | CASSRNRGGAEAFF
few | TRBJ1-6 | TRBV12-3/TRBV12-4 | NA | TGTGCCAGCAGTCGGACAGACCTCTCTCTCCACTTT | CASSRTDLSLHF
few | TRBJ2-3 | TRBV14 | TRBD2 | TGTGCCAGCAGCCCCCACTTAGCGGGGACCAGGTATTTT | CASSPHLAGTRYF
many | TRBJ2-1 | TRBV5-1 | TRBD1 | TGCGCCAGCCGCCGGGACAGGGACAATGAGCAGTTCTTC | CASRRDRDNEQFF
few | TRBJ2-3 | TRBV5-4 | TRBD2 | TGTGCCAGCAGCTTGCATTTTCTGGGGGGGACAGATACGCAGTATTTT | CASSLHFLGGTDTQYF
NA | TRBJ1-2 | TRBV29-1 | TRBD1 | TGCAGCGATCTTCAGGGGGCAGACTATGGCTACACCTTC | CSDLQGADYGYTF
NA | TRBJ1-4 | TRBV2 | NA | TGTGCCAGCGGGTTACCGGCCAGGGCGGGTGAAAAACTGTTTTTT | CASGLPARAGEKLFF
NA | TRBJ2-1 | TRBV15 | TRBD2 | TGTGCCACCAGCAGAGGTCGAGCGGGGGGGTCCTACAATGAGCAGTTCTTC | CATSRGRAGGSYNEQFF